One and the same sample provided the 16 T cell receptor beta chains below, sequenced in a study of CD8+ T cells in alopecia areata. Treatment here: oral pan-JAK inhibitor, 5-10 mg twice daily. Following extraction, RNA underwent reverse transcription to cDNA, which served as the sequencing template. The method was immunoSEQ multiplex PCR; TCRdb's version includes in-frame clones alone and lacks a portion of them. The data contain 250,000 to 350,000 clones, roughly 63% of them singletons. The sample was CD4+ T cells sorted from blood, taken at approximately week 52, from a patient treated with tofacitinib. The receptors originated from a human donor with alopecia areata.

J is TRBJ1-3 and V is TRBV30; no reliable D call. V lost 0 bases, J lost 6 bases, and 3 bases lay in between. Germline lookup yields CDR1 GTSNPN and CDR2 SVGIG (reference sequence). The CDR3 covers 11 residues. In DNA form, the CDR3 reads TGTGCCTGGAGTGTGGTAAACACCATATATTTT. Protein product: CAWSVVNTIYF.

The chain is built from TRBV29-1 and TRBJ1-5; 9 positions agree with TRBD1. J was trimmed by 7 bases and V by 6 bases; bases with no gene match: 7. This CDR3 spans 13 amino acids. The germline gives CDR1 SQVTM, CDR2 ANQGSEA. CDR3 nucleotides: TGCAGCGTAGGGACAGGGATCGGGCAGCCCCAGCATTTT. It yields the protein CSVGTGIGQPQHF.

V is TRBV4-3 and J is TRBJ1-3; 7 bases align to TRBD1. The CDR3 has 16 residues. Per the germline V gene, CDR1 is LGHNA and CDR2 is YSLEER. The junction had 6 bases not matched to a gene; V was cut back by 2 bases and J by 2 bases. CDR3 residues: CASSQSPGTAGNTIYF. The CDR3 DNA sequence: TGCGCCAGCAGCCAATCCCCCGGGACAGCTGGAAACACCATATATTTT.

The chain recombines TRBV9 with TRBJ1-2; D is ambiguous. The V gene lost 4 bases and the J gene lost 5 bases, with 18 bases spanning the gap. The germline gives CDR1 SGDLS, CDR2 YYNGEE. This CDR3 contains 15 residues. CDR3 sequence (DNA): TGTGCCAGCAGCAACCCCCACGGGGTGGGATATGGCTACACCTTC. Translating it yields CASSNPHGVGYGYTF.

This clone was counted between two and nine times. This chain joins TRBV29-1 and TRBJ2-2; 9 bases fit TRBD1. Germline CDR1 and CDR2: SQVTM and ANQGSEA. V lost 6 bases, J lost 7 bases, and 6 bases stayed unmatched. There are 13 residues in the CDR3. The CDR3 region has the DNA TGCAGCGTGATGACAGGGGGTATCGGGGAGCTGTTTTTT. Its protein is CSVMTGGIGELFF.

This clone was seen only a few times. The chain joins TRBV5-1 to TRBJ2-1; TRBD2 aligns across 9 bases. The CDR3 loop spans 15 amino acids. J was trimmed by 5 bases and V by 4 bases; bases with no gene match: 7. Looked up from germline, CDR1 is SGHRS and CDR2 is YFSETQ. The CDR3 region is CASSPWTSDNNEQFF. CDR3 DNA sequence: TGCGCCAGCAGCCCTTGGACTAGCGACAACAATGAGCAGTTCTTC.

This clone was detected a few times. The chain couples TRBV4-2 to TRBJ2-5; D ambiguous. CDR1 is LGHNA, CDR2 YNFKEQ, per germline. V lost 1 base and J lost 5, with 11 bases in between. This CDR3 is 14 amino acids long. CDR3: CASSQARVLETQYF. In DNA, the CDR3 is TGTGCCAGCAGCCAAGCACGGGTACTGGAGACCCAGTACTTC.

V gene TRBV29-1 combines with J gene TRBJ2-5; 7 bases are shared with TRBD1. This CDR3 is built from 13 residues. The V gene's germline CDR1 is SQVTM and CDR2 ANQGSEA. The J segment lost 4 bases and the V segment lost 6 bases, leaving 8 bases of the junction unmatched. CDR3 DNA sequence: TGCAGCGTGACAGGGACGGGAAGAGAGACCCAGTACTTC. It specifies CSVTGTGRETQYF.

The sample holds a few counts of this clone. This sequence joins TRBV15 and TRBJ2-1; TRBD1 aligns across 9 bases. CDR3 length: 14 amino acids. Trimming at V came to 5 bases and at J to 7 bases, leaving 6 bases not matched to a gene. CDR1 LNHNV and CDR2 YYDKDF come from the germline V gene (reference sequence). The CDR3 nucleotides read TGTGCCACCAGCCTAGGACAGGGGAGGAATGAGCAGTTCTTC. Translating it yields CATSLGQGRNEQFF.

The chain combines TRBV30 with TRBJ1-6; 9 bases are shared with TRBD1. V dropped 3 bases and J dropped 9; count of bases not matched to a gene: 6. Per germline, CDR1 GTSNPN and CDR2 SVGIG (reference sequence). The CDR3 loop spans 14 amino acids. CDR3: CAWSGTGLISPLHF. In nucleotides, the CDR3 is TGTGCCTGGAGCGGGACAGGGTTGATTTCACCCCTCCACTTT.

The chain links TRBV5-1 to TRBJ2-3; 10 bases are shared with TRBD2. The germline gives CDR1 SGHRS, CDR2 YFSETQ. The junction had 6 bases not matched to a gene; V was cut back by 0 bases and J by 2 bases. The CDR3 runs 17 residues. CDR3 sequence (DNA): TGCGCCAGCAGCTTGGGGGCTAGCGGGGGAGCCACAGATACGCAGTATTTT. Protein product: CASSLGASGGATDTQYF.

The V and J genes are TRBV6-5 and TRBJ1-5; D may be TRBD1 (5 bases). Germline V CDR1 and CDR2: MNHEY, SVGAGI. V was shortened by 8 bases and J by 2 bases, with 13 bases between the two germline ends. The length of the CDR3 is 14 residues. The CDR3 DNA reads TGTGCCAGCGGGGCGGGTTCCGGCAATCAGCCCCAGCATTTT. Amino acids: CASGAGSGNQPQHF.

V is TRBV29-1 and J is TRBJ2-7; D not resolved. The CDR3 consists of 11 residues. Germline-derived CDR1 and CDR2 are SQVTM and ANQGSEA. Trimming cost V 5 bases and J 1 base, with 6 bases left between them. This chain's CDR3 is CSVSYSYEQYF. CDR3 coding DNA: TGCAGCGTTAGCTATTCCTACGAGCAGTACTTC.

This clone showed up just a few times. CDR3 sequence (DNA): TGCAGCGTTGAGAAGCGGGGGGCCGCCGGGGAGCTGTTTTTT. Its translation is CSVEKRGAAGELFF. The V and J genes are TRBV29-1 and TRBJ2-2, with TRBD2 matching over 9 bases. Per the germline V gene, CDR1 is SQVTM and CDR2 is ANQGSEA. V lost 3 bases, J lost 6 bases, and 5 bases stayed unmatched. The CDR3 spans 14 residues.

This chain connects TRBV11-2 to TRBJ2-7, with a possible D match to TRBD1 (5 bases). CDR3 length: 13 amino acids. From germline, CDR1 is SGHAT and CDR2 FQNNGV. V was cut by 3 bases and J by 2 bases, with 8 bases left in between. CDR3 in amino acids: CASSFMTAYEQYF. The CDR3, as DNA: TGTGCCAGCAGCTTCATGACAGCCTACGAGCAGTACTTC.

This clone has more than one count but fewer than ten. CDR3 DNA: TGCGCCAGCAGCCAACTAGGGAACATTTCACCCCTCCACTTT. Translation gives CASSQLGNISPLHF. The chain is built from TRBV4-1 and TRBJ1-6; unclear D gene. Per germline, CDR1 MGHRA and CDR2 YSYEKL. The germline V and J ends were trimmed by 2 bases and 9 bases, with 11 bases remaining between them. This CDR3 has 14 residues.